The next 7 T cell receptor beta chains were all read from a single sample in a study of blood T cells in healthy people across ages. The use of a sample-barcoded 5' primer and a J-beta primer mix characterized a second PCR of about 7 to 12 cycles. TCRdb fed the 5' RACE reads into MiXCR, producing one record per CDR3 protein. This sample yields around 900,000 distinct CDR3 sequences, of which 25% to 30% are seen a single time; 17% belongs to the top ten. The sample consisted of blood. Receptors originate from a woman of 80 years or more in good health.

This sequence joins TRBV20-1 and TRBJ2-1; maybe TRBD2 (6 bases). The CDR3 is made up of 13 amino acids. The ends were cut back, 6 bases at V and 2 bases at J, with 11 bases in the middle. The germline V gene has CDR1 DFQATT and CDR2 SNEGSKA (reference sequence). CDR3 in amino acids: CSAAGYPYNEQFF. CDR3 DNA sequence: TGCAGTGCCGCGGGGTACCCCTACAATGAGCAGTTCTTC.

The sample holds many counts of this clonotype. J is TRBJ2-5 and V is TRBV28, with 7 bases matching TRBD1. The V segment lost 7 bases and the J segment 5 bases; nucleotides outside the gene matches: 7. Germline V CDR1 and CDR2: MDHEN, SYDVKM. CDR3 length equals 13 residues. The DNA for the CDR3 is TGTGCCAGCAATAGAGGGGGCAGGGAGACCCAGTACTTC. It codes for CASNRGGRETQYF. The variable domain in full, completed from reference TRBV28 and TRBJ2-5, reads DVKVTQSSRYLVKRTGEKVFLECVQDMDHENMFWYRQDPGLGLRLIYFSYDVKMKEKGDIPEGYSVSREKKERFSLILESASTNQTSMYLCASNRGGRETQYFGPGTRLLVL.

Regarding this clonotype: A read error may produce the germline difference seen at one junction end. CDR3 amino acids: CASSLQESYSYTF. CDR3 bases: TGCGCCAGCAGCTTGCAGGAGAGCTATAGCTACACCTTC. The chain links TRBV5-1 to TRBJ1-2; the D is unclear. This CDR3 spans 13 amino acids. The germline V gene encodes CDR1 SGHRS and CDR2 YFSETQ. Together with reference TRBV5-1 and TRBJ1-2, the CDR3 gives the full variable domain: KAGVTQTPRYLIKTRGQQVTLSCSPISGHRSVSWYQQTPGQGLQFLFEYFSETQRNKGNFPGRFSGRQFSNSRSEMNVSTLELGDSALYLCASSLQESYSYTFGSGTRLTVV.

The chain has TRBV20-1 and TRBJ2-3, with D possibly being TRBD2 (6 bases). Germline V gene lookup returns CDR1 DFQATT and CDR2 SNEGSKA (reference sequence). V lost 2 bases to trimming and J lost 1 base, with 16 bases between them. The CDR3 totals 16 residues. This CDR3 reads CSARIFRAGRTDTQYF. For the CDR3, the DNA is TGCAGTGCTAGAATATTCCGGGCGGGGCGCACAGATACGCAGTATTTT.

The rearrangement links TRBV21-1 to TRBJ2-5; the D call TRBD2 from the table was never checked on the DNA. TRBV21-1 is recorded as a pseudogene. The CDR3 spans 20 residues. This CDR3 reads CASRTPRKLAGGPGNNEQYF. In DNA, the CDR3 is TGTGCCAGCAGGACACCCCGGAAACTAGCGGGGGGGCCCGGGAATAATGAGCAGTACTTC.

This clonotype has ten or more counts. V and J are TRBV4-1 and TRBJ1-2, with 7 bases that match TRBD1. The CDR3 spans 16 residues. Trimming at V came to 0 bases and at J to 8 bases, leaving 12 bases not matched to a gene. Germline V gene data show CDR1 as MGHRA and CDR2 as YSYEKL. The CDR3 here is CASSQDSAQGGGGYTF. CDR3 DNA sequence: TGCGCCAGCAGCCAAGATTCGGCTCAGGGGGGCGGCGGCTACACCTTC.

On this clonotype: This sequence may be a read error, since a much larger clone differs from it by one base. The chain combines TRBV7-9 with TRBJ2-3; D is ambiguous. Germline V gene sequence: CDR1 SEHNR, CDR2 FQNEAQ (reference sequence). The CDR3 runs 17 residues. CDR3 loop: CASSLPLSLRRGDMQYF. CDR3 DNA: TGTGCCAGCAGCTTACCTCTTAGTCTGCGAAGAGGAGATATGCAGTATTTT. Supplemented by reference TRBV7-9 and TRBJ2-3, the full variable domain reads DTGVSQNPRHKITKRGQNVTFRCDPISEHNRLYWYRQTLGQGPEFLTYFQNEAQLEKSRLLSDRFSAERPKGSFSTLEIQRTEQGDSAMYLCASSLPLSLRRGDMQYFGPGTRLTVL.